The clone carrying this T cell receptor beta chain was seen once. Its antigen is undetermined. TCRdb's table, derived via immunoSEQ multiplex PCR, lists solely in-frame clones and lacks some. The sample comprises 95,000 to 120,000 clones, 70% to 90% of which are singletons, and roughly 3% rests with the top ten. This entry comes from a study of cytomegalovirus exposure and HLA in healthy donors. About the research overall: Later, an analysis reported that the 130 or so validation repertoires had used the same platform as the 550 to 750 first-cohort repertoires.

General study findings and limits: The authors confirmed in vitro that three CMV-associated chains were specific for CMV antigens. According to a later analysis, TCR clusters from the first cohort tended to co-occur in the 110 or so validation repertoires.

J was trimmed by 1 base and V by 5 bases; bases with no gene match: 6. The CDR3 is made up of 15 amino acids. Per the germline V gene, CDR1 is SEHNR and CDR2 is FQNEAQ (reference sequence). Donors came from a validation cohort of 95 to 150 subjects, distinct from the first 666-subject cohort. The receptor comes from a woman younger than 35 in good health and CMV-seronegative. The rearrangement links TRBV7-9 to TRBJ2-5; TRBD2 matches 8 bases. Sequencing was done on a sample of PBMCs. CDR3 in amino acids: CASSLSGEFQETQYF. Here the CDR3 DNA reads TGTGCCAGCAGCCTTAGCGGGGAGTTCCAAGAGACCCAGTACTTC. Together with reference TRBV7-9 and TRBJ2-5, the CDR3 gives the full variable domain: DTGVSQNPRHKITKRGQNVTFRCDPISEHNRLYWYRQTLGQGPEFLTYFQNEAQLEKSRLLSDRFSAERPKGSFSTLEIQRTEQGDSAMYLCASSLSGEFQETQYFGPGTRLLVL.